The 7 T cell receptor beta chains listed next were all sequenced from one sample in a study of blood T cell repertoires in COVID-19 (dated by TCRdb to about 2020). Library generation was performed with the immunoSEQ multiplex PCR assay. Drawn from immuneACCESS, this table holds only the in-frame rearrangements with V and J called that TCRdb kept. Clones are partly lost; checked studies trace under half to an unresolved V gene and leave the rest unexplained. This sample gives 290,000 or so clones in total; roughly 80% of them show up just once. The top ten hold approximately 5% of the sample. Material: PBMCs or T cells enriched from blood (not recorded which). The source is a man aged 40-49 years who had been exposed to COVID-19.

The CDR3 region is CASNYGARASQDTQYF. In DNA form, the CDR3 reads TGTGCCAGCAATTATGGGGCCAGGGCTTCCCAAGATACGCAGTATTTT. The chain joins TRBV6-5 to TRBJ2-3; D is perhaps TRBD1 (5 bases). The V gene lost 7 bases and the J gene lost 5 bases, with 22 bases spanning the gap. This CDR3 has 16 residues. Per germline, CDR1 MNHEY and CDR2 SVGAGI.

The genes are TRBV3-1 (or the pseudogene TRBV3-2) and TRBJ2-1; TRBD2 aligns across 11 bases. This CDR3 is 15 amino acids long. Per the germline V gene, CDR1 is LGHDT and CDR2 is YNNKEL (reference sequence). J lost 8 bases, V lost 4 bases, and 7 bases had no gene match. The CDR3, as DNA: TGTGCCAGCAGCCCGGGACTAGCGGTACGGGATGAGCAGTTCTTC. Encoded protein: CASSPGLAVRDEQFF.

The gene calls are TRBV9 and TRBJ2-2; 12 nucleotides agree with TRBD2. This CDR3 spans 16 amino acids. The J segment lost 5 bases and the V segment lost 1 base, leaving 3 bases of the junction unmatched. Germline V gene lookup returns CDR1 SGDLS and CDR2 YYNGEE. CDR3 in amino acids: CASSVRLAGETGELFF. CDR3 DNA: TGTGCCAGCAGCGTAAGACTAGCGGGAGAGACCGGGGAGCTGTTTTTT.

The V and J genes are TRBV5-4 and TRBJ1-1; unclear D gene. V shed 4 bases and J shed 5 bases, with 21 bases lying between them. The CDR3 has 16 residues. Germline V CDR1 and CDR2: SGHNT, YYREEE (reference sequence). CDR3 amino acids: CASSRGGPASETEAFF. Here the CDR3 DNA reads TGTGCCAGCAGCCGGGGAGGCCCGGCGTCTGAAACTGAAGCTTTCTTT.

This clone was observed a handful of times. The chain has TRBV19 and TRBJ1-6; D perhaps matches TRBD1 (6 bases). Germline V gives CDR1 LNHDA, CDR2 SQIVND (reference sequence). Trimming left V 0 bases short and J 11 bases short, with 14 bases between. The length of the CDR3 is 15 residues. The CDR3 spells CASSIDGGRGAPLHF. DNA of the CDR3: TGTGCCAGTAGTATAGACGGCGGCAGGGGCGCACCCCTCCACTTT.

The chain carries TRBV27 and TRBJ1-1, with D hard to call. Germline CDR1 reads MNHEY; CDR2 reads SMNVEV (reference sequence). This CDR3 has 14 residues. V lost 3 bases to trimming and J lost 1 base, with 9 bases between them. CDR3 residues: CASSFRGGNTEAFF. In DNA, the CDR3 is TGTGCCAGCAGTTTTCGGGGAGGGAACACTGAAGCTTTCTTT.

This sequence joins TRBV7-9 and TRBJ1-2; the D gene is possibly TRBD1 (6 bases). V was pared by 3 bases and J by 8 bases, with 16 bases between. Per germline, CDR1 SEHNR and CDR2 FQNEAQ (reference sequence). This CDR3 is 14 amino acids long. CDR3 bases: TGTGCCAGCAGCTTGGACAGTCTTGCTAAGGGCTACACCTTC. Protein: CASSLDSLAKGYTF.